This TCR beta chain was recorded in a study of blood T cell repertoires in COVID-19. Study at large: Specimens from acute and convalescent COVID-19 originated in the United States, Italy and Spain. Sources were T cells, B-cell-depleted T cells, or PBMCs; the material itself was cDNA or gDNA.

The authors' processing: It was from reference gene primer amplification that nucleated cell counts were estimated. Profiled with immunoSEQ multiplex PCR; TCRdb holds only in-frame clones, not every one. Clone size and the V and J calls come from that table; the DNA yielded D and trimming. The sample contains 57,000 or so clones, 84% of which appear only once. Germline V gene sequence: CDR1 SGHTA, CDR2 FQGNSA. The CDR3 is 16 amino acids. The V and J ends lost 4 bases and 6 bases respectively, with 19 bases between them. Sample: peripheral blood. This receptor was identified in a man between 65 and 85 years old with active COVID-19. V gene TRBV7-2 combines with J gene TRBJ1-5, with TRBD1 as a possible D gene (6 bases). This chain's CDR3 is CASSSEGGVLGQPQHF. In DNA, the CDR3 is TGTGCCAGCAGCTCCGAGGGGGGGGTCCTGGGTCAGCCCCAGCATTTT.